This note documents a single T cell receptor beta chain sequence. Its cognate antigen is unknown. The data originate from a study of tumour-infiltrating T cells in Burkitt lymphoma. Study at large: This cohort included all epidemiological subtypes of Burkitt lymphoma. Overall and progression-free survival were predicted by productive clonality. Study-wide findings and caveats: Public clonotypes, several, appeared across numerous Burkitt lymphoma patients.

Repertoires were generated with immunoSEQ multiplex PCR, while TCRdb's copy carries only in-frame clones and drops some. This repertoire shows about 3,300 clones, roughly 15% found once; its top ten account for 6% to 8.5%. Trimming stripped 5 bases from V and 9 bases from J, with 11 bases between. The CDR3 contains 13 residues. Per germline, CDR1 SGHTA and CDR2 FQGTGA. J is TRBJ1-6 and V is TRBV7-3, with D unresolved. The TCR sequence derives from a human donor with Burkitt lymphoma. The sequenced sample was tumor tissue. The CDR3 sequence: CASSLSGISPLHF. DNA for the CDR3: TGTGCCAGCAGCCTATCGGGGATTTCACCCCTCCACTTT.